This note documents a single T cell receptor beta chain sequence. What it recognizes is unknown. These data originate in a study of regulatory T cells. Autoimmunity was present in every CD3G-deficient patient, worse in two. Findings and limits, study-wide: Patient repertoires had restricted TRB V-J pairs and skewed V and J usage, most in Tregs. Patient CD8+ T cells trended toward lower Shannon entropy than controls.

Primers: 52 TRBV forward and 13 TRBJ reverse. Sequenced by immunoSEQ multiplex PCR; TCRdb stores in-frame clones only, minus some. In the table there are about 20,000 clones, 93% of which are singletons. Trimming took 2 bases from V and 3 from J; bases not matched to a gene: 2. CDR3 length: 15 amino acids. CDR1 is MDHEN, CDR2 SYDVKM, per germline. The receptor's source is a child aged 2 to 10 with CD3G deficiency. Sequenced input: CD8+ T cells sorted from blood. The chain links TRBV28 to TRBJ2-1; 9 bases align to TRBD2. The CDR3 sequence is CASSLTSGFYNEQFF. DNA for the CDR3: TGTGCCAGCAGTTTAACTAGCGGGTTCTACAATGAGCAGTTCTTC. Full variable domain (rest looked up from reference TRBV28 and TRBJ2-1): DVKVTQSSRYLVKRTGEKVFLECVQDMDHENMFWYRQDPGLGLRLIYFSYDVKMKEKGDIPEGYSVSREKKERFSLILESASTNQTSMYLCASSLTSGFYNEQFFGPGTRLTVL.